This T cell receptor beta chain derives from a study of cytomegalovirus exposure and HLA in healthy donors. Whole-study results and caveats: The study found most TCR sequences rare, yet found some public TCRs in many donors. An analysis done earlier found most TCR beta V segments productive about 90% or about 30% of the time.

Comments on this clone: Its cognate antigen is unknown.

With V trimmed by 5 bases and J by 2 bases, 9 bases remained unmatched. The CDR3 covers 16 residues. Germline loops: CDR1 LNHNV, CDR2 YYDKDF (reference sequence). This PCR relied on a set of 60 Vbeta primers and 13 Jbeta primers. Assay used: immunoSEQ multiplex PCR; TCRdb lists only in-frame clones, some missing. Among approximately 180,000 clones listed, around 79% were seen once. The chain is built from TRBV15 and TRBJ2-3; 8 nucleotides match TRBD2. The receptor was derived from a woman aged 45 to 65 in good health and CMV-seronegative. Source material: PBMCs. CDR3 loop: CATSARRGAVTDTQYF. The CDR3 coding sequence is TGTGCCACCAGCGCGAGGCGGGGGGCGGTCACAGATACGCAGTATTTT.